The clone carrying this T cell receptor beta chain was counted a few times. Its antigen remains unidentified. The junction does not match germline at one end; this may be a read error. The data were obtained in a study of blood T cells in healthy people across ages. Findings and caveats of the study: One million T cells yielded diversity estimates that were considered underestimates.

Primed by a sample-barcoded 5' primer and a J-beta primer mix, a second PCR proceeded for roughly 6 to 12 cycles. One entry per CDR3 protein results from TCRdb running MiXCR on the 5' RACE reads. Among more than 1,000,000 distinct CDR3 sequences listed, under 30% were seen once. Germline V gene sequence: CDR1 LGHNA, CDR2 YNFKEQ. CDR3 length: 16 amino acids. These same records also appear under a second study, on T cells of mothers and their children.

Input material: blood. The chain links TRBV4-2 to TRBJ2-7, with D perhaps TRBD1 or TRBD2 (6 bases each). The TCR comes from a girl aged 2 to 10 in good health. CDR3 DNA: TGTGCCAGTAGCCAAGGACGGAGGGGGTTGGGATACGAGCAGTACTTC. This translates into CASSQGRRGLGYEQYF.